The 24 T cell receptor beta chains below were found in one sample sequenced in a study of T cell repertoires in cytomegalovirus infection. TCRdb reprocessed the reads with MiXCR, giving one entry per CDR3 protein. Of some 700,000 distinct CDR3 sequences listed, 35% to 45% are singletons. Material for sequencing was PBMCs. The receptors here all came from a human donor in good health (CMV status not recorded). Some clones in this sample may be carry-over from other donors' samples.

The V call is TRBV7-2, the J call TRBJ1-1; TRBD1 is a possible D gene (6 bases). The V gene's germline CDR1 is SGHTA and CDR2 FQGNSA. The CDR3 is 14 residues long. CDR3 loop: CSIARRGVHTEAFF. The CDR3 coding sequence is TGTTCTATCGCGCGCAGGGGCGTTCACACTGAAGCTTTCTTT.

The chain links TRBV6-1 to TRBJ2-1; perhaps TRBD2 as D (6 bases). This CDR3 contains 14 residues. In germline, CDR1 is MNHNS, CDR2 SASEGT. The V end lost 2 bases, the J end lost 9 bases, and 14 bases lay between the germline ends. CDR3 nucleotides: TGTGCCAGCAGTGAAAATATGGGGGGTAGTGAGCAGTTCTTC. It encodes CASSENMGGSEQFF.

This clonotype occurred once. V and J are TRBV15 and TRBJ1-5; the match to TRBD1 covers 7 bases. V gave up 2 bases and J gave up 10 bases; unmatched junction bases: 8. The germline gives CDR1 LNHNV, CDR2 YYDKDF (reference sequence). The CDR3 totals 14 residues. The CDR3 loop reads CATSRKTGFGPQHF. CDR3 coding DNA: TGTGCCACCAGCAGAAAGACAGGGTTTGGACCCCAGCATTTT.

The chain carries TRBV7-2 and TRBJ1-5; D is possibly TRBD1 (6 bases). The CDR3 covers 15 residues. V was pared by 2 bases and J by 5 bases, with 13 bases between. Germline lookup yields CDR1 SGHTA and CDR2 FQGNSA. CDR3: CASSLMTGRDQPQHF. The CDR3 bases are TGTGCCAGCAGCTTAATGACAGGCCGCGATCAGCCCCAGCATTTT.

This clonotype was observed at least ten times. V gene TRBV7-2 combines with J gene TRBJ1-1; weak D call: TRBD1 (6 bases). The CDR3 has 13 residues. Germline CDR1 and CDR2: SGHTA and FQGNSA. V lost 0 bases and J lost 9, with 11 bases in between. CDR3 coding DNA: TGTGCCAGCAGCTTAGCCGGGACAAATAAAGCTTTCTTT. Translating gives CASSLAGTNKAFF.

The chain joins TRBV6-4 to TRBJ2-3; 7 positions match TRBD2. The CDR3 consists of 16 residues. The V gene's germline CDR1 is MRHNA and CDR2 SNTAGT. Trimming at V came to 5 bases and at J to 3 bases, leaving 11 bases not matched to a gene. As DNA, the CDR3 is TGTGCCAGCAGTTTTTGGAGCGGGGTCCGAACAGATACGCAGTATTTT. Translated: CASSFWSGVRTDTQYF.

J is TRBJ2-7 and V is TRBV28, with 8 bases aligning to TRBD2. With 7 bases clipped from V and 0 bases from J, the junction kept 8 bases outside the gene matches. Germline CDR1 is MDHEN and CDR2 is SYDVKM. The CDR3 extends over 15 amino acids. CDR3 in DNA: TGTGCCAGCACCAGGTCGGCGGGGGGCTCCTACGAGCAGTACTTC. Encoded protein: CASTRSAGGSYEQYF.

The CDR3: CASIGGTGPYEQYF. DNA of the CDR3: TGTGCCAGCATAGGAGGGACAGGACCCTACGAGCAGTACTTC. The chain joins TRBV6-6 to TRBJ2-7; the match to TRBD1 covers 8 bases. With V trimmed by 7 bases and J by 2 bases, 7 bases remained unmatched. The CDR3 is 14 amino acids. The germline CDR1 and CDR2 sequences are MNHNY and SVGAGI (reference sequence).

This sequence joins TRBV7-9 and TRBJ2-4; TRBD1 matches 8 bases. Trimming at V came to 1 base and at J to 1 base, leaving 3 bases not matched to a gene. The CDR3 runs to 16 residues. Germline V gene sequence: CDR1 SEHNR, CDR2 FQNEAQ (reference sequence). CDR3 nucleotides: TGTGCCAGCAGCTTAGAGGGGACAGGCGCCAAAAACATTCAGTACTTC. This encodes CASSLEGTGAKNIQYF.

V gene TRBV7-7 combines with J gene TRBJ1-1; D is unclear. The germline V gene encodes CDR1 SSHAT and CDR2 FNYEAQ (reference sequence). The length of the CDR3 is 16 residues. The CDR3 DNA follows: TGTGCTAGTCTAACCAGGTTTTTTCTCTCGGACACTGAAGCTTTCTTT. Encoded protein: CASLTRFFLSDTEAFF.

In nucleotides, the CDR3 is TGTGCCAGCAGTTTGGTCTCGCATAGCACAGATACGCAGTATTTT. It translates to CASSLVSHSTDTQYF. This sequence joins TRBV28 and TRBJ2-3, with no clear D. This CDR3 contains 15 residues. V was trimmed by 3 bases and J by 0 bases, leaving 10 bases between them. CDR1 and CDR2 (germline): MDHEN, SYDVKM.

This chain uses TRBV28 with TRBJ2-3; 16 bases fit TRBD2. The CDR3 runs 20 residues. Per the germline V gene, CDR1 is MDHEN and CDR2 is SYDVKM. V shed 4 bases and J 3 bases; nucleotides not matched to a gene: 13. CDR3 sequence: CASSSPSGTSGGARTDTQYF. DNA of the CDR3: TGTGCCAGCAGTTCACCCTCCGGGACTAGCGGGGGGGCAAGGACAGATACGCAGTATTTT.

V gene TRBV7-9 combines with J gene TRBJ1-3, with 7 bases aligning to TRBD1. J gave up 2 bases and V 6 bases, and 13 bases lay outside the gene matches. The germline V gene encodes CDR1 SEHNR and CDR2 FQNEAQ (reference sequence). The length of the CDR3 is 17 residues. CDR3 region: CASSRRTGSNAGNTIYF. The CDR3 DNA sequence: TGTGCCAGCAGTCGTCGGACAGGTTCAAACGCTGGAAACACCATATATTTT.

The chain links TRBV19 to TRBJ1-2; D ambiguous. The CDR3 extends over 15 amino acids. Germline loops: CDR1 LNHDA, CDR2 SQIVND (reference sequence). The V gene lost 1 base and the J gene lost 7 bases, with 16 bases spanning the gap. The chain's CDR3 is CASSIGGLNEAGYTF. The CDR3 region has the DNA TGTGCCAGTAGTATAGGTGGGCTTAACGAGGCTGGCTACACCTTC.

The chain employs TRBV7-2 and TRBJ2-1, with 10 bases identical to TRBD2. The trim removed 3 bases at V and 9 bases at J, leaving 8 bases unmatched. Germline CDR1 is SGHTA and CDR2 is FQGNSA. The CDR3 spans 15 residues. The CDR3 region has the DNA TGTGCCAGCAGCTTCTCTAGCGGGAGCTTCGGTGAGCAGTTCTTC. This translates into CASSFSSGSFGEQFF.

This clonotype turned up a few times. This chain links TRBV7-9 with TRBJ2-1, with a tentative D call TRBD2 (5 bases). CDR1 is SEHNR and CDR2 is FQNEAQ in the germline V gene (reference sequence). V was shortened by 5 bases and J by 8 bases, with 16 bases between the two germline ends. CDR3 size: 14 residues. CDR3 coding DNA: TGTGCCAGCAGCCGTCGGGGTCCCCGTGATGAGCAGTTCTTC. It specifies CASSRRGPRDEQFF.

V gene TRBV5-1 combines with J gene TRBJ1-1; D is undetermined. The CDR3 has 14 residues. The V gene's germline CDR1 is SGHRS and CDR2 YFSETQ. The germline V and J ends were trimmed by 0 bases and 4 bases, with 10 bases remaining between them. The CDR3 region is CASSLGVTFTEAFF. CDR3 DNA sequence: TGCGCCAGCAGCTTGGGGGTGACTTTCACTGAAGCTTTCTTT.

This clonotype was seen a few times. The J gene is TRBJ1-1, the V gene TRBV20-1, with 7 bases fitting TRBD1. Trimming at V came to 6 bases and at J to 1 base, leaving 5 bases not matched to a gene. CDR3 length: 13 residues. Germline CDR1 reads DFQATT; CDR2 reads SNEGSKA (reference sequence). CDR3 DNA: TGCAGTGCGGGGGGACAGTCGAACACTGAAGCTTTCTTT. Protein: CSAGGQSNTEAFF.

This clonotype was seen repeatedly, ten times or more. The rearrangement links TRBV28 to TRBJ2-7; tentatively, D is TRBD2 (6 bases). CDR3 length: 15 residues. Trimming left V 4 bases short and J 5 bases short, with 18 bases between. From germline, CDR1 is MDHEN and CDR2 SYDVKM. CDR3 loop: CASSSRTREPHEQYF. The CDR3 bases are TGTGCCAGCAGTTCTCGGACACGGGAGCCACACGAGCAGTACTTC.

The genes are TRBV10-3 and TRBJ2-7, with 7 bases that match TRBD2. This CDR3 has 14 amino acids. CDR1 and CDR2 from the germline V gene are ENHRY and SYGVKD. CDR3 nucleotide sequence: TGTGGGGCCCCAGGAGGGACTACGGCCTACGAGCAGTACTTC. Protein: CGAPGGTTAYEQYF.

The table lists this clonotype with a few counts. The J gene is TRBJ2-1, the V gene TRBV19; 11 nucleotides match TRBD1. The germline V gene has CDR1 LNHDA and CDR2 SQIVND (reference sequence). CDR3 length: 15 residues. The ends lost 4 bases at V and 7 bases at J; junction bases unmatched: 6. The CDR3 region has the DNA TGTGCCAGTAGTACGGACAGGGGGCGAACAAATGAGCAGTTCTTC. Translated: CASSTDRGRTNEQFF.

This clonotype appeared a few times. The chain combines TRBV28 with TRBJ2-3; 8 bases are shared with TRBD1. The V and J ends lost 6 bases and 2 bases, in that order; junction bases with no gene match: 10. CDR3 length: 16 amino acids. CDR1 and CDR2 from the germline V gene are MDHEN and SYDVKM. CDR3 sequence reads: CASSFTDREDTDTQYF. The CDR3 DNA follows: TGTGCCAGCAGCTTCACGGACAGGGAGGACACAGATACGCAGTATTTT.

Points on this clonotype: At one end the junction does not follow the germline gene, possibly because of a read error. The chain links TRBV7-6 to TRBJ1-2; D unclear. Germline CDR1 reads SGHVS; CDR2 reads FNYEAQ. There are 13 residues in the CDR3. The CDR3 coding sequence is TGTGCCAGCAGCGTAGCGAGGGAAATGGCCTACACCTTC. It yields the protein CASSVAREMAYTF.

This clonotype was seen a few times. The chain carries TRBV7-3 and TRBJ2-7; 11 nucleotides agree with TRBD1. This CDR3 is 17 amino acids long. The germline CDR1 and CDR2 sequences are SGHTA and FQGTGA. V dropped 1 base and J dropped 2; count of bases not matched to a gene: 7. The CDR3 coding sequence is TGTGCCAGCAGCTTAAGAGGCGGACAGGGGGCCACCTACGAGCAGTACTTC. Its protein product is CASSLRGGQGATYEQYF. The whole variable domain, filled in from reference TRBV7-3 and TRBJ2-7, reads GAGVSQTPSNKVTEKGKYVELRCDPISGHTALYWYRQSLGQGPEFLIYFQGTGAADDSGLPNDRFFAVRPEGSVSTLKIQRTERGDSAVYLCASSLRGGQGATYEQYFGPGTRLTVT.